Shown below are 2 T cell receptor beta chains from a single sample sequenced in a study of T cell responses to AZD1222 COVID-19 vaccine. TCRdb's copy holds only in-frame clones and misses some; the assay was immunoSEQ multiplex PCR. The sample records 100,000 to 150,000 clones, around 85% being singletons. Specimen: peripheral blood, collected 28 days after the second AZD1222 dose. The receptors were gathered from an adult who received the AZD1222 COVID-19 vaccine.

The V and J genes are TRBV28 and TRBJ2-2; TRBD1 is a possible D gene (5 bases). The germline V gene has CDR1 MDHEN and CDR2 SYDVKM. This CDR3 has 14 residues. V lost 4 bases and J lost 5, with 11 bases in between. The CDR3, as DNA: TGTGCCAGCAGTTCGACAGCGACGACCGGGGAGCTGTTTTTT. It codes for CASSSTATTGELFF. Full variable domain (remainder filled in from reference TRBV28 and TRBJ2-2): DVKVTQSSRYLVKRTGEKVFLECVQDMDHENMFWYRQDPGLGLRLIYFSYDVKMKEKGDIPEGYSVSREKKERFSLILESASTNQTSMYLCASSSTATTGELFFGEGSRLTVL.

This clone was counted a single time. J is TRBJ1-3 and V is TRBV18; D is unresolved. Trimming removed 6 bases from V and 2 bases from J, with 11 bases in between. The length of the CDR3 is 14 residues. Germline loops: CDR1 KGHSH, CDR2 LQKENI. The CDR3 DNA is TGTGCCAGCTCCCCTGATGGGGCTGGAAACACCATATATTTT. Amino acids: CASSPDGAGNTIYF.